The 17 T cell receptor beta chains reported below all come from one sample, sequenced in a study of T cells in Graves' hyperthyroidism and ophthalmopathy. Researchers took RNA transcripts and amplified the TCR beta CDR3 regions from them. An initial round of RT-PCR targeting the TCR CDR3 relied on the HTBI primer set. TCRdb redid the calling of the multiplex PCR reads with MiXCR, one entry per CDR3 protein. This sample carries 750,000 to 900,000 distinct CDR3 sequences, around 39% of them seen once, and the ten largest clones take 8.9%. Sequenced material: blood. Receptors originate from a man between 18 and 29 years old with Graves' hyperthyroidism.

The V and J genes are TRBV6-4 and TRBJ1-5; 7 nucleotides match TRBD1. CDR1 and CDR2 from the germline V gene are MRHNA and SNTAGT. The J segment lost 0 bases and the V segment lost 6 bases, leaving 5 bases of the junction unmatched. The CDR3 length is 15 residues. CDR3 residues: CASRGQYNSNQPQHF. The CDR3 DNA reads TGTGCCAGCAGGGGACAGTACAATAGCAATCAGCCCCAGCATTTT.

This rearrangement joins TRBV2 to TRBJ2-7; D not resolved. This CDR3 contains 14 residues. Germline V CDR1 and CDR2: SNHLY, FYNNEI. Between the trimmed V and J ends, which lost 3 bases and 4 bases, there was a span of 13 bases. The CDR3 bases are TGTGCCAGCAGTGATCGGTCAGCCTGGTACGAGCAGTACTTC. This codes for CASSDRSAWYEQYF.

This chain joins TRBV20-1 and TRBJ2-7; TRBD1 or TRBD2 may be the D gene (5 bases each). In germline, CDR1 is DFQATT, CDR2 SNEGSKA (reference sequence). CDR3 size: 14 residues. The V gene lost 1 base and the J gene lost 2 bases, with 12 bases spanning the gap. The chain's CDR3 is CSARAQRGAYEQYF. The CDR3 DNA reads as TGCAGTGCTAGAGCTCAGCGAGGGGCCTACGAGCAGTACTTC.

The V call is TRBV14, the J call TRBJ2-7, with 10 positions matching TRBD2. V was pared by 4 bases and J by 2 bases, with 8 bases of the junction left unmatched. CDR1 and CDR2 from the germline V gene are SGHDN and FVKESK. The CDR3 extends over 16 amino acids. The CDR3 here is CASSPQLTSGPYEQYF. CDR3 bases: TGTGCCAGCAGCCCCCAGCTGACTAGCGGGCCCTACGAGCAGTACTTC.

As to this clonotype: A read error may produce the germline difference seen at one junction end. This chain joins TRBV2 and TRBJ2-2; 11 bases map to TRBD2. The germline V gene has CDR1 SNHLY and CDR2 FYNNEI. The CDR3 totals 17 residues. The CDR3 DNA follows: TGCGCCAGCAGCCAAGGGGGACTAGCGGACAACACCGGGGAGCTGTTTTTT. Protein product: CASSQGGLADNTGELFF.

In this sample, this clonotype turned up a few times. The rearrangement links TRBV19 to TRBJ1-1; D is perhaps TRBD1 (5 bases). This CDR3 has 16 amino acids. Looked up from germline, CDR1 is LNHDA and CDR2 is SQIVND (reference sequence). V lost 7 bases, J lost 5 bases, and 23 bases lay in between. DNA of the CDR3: TGTGCCAGTACCACGAGGTCTCTTGGGGCTAGGACTGAAGCTTTCTTT. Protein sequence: CASTTRSLGARTEAFF.

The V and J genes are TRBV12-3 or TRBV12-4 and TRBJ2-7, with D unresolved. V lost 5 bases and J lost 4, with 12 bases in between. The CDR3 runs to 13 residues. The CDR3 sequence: CASSVPTWYEQYF. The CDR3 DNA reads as TGTGCCAGCAGTGTCCCAACATGGTACGAGCAGTACTTC.

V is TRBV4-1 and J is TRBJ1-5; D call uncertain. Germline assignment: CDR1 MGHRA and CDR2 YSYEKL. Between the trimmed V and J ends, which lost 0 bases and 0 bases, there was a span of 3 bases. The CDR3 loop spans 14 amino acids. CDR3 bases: TGCGCCAGCAGCCAAGAGCATAGCAATCAGCCCCAGCATTTT. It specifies CASSQEHSNQPQHF.

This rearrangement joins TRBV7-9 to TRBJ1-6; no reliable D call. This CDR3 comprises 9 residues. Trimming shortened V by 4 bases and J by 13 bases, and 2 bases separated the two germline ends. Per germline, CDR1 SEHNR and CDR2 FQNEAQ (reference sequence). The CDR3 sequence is CASSYPLHF. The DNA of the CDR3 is TGTGCCAGCAGCTATCCCCTCCACTTT.

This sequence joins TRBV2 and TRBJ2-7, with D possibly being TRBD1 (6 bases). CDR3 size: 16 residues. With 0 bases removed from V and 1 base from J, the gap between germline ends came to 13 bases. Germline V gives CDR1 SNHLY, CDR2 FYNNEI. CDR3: CASSEALQDSSYEQYF. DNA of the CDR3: TGTGCCAGCAGTGAAGCGCTTCAGGACAGTTCCTACGAGCAGTACTTC.

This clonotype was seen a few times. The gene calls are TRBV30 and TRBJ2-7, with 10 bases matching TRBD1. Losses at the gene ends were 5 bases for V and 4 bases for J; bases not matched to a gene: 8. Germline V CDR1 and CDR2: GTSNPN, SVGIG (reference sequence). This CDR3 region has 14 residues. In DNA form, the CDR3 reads TGTGCCTGGGGTTATGGGACAGGGGCTTACGAGCAGTACTTC. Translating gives CAWGYGTGAYEQYF.

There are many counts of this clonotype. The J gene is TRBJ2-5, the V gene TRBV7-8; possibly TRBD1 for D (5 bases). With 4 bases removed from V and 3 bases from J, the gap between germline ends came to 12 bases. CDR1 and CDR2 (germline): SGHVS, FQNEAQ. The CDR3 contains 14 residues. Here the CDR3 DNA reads TGTGCCAGCAGCTCGAGCAGGGCCAAAGAGACCCAGTACTTC. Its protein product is CASSSSRAKETQYF.

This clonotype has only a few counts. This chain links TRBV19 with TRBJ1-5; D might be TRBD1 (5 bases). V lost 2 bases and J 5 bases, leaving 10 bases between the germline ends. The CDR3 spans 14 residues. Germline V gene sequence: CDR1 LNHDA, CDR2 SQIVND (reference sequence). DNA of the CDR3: TGTGCCAGTAGTATAATGGGAGGGGATCAGCCCCAGCATTTT. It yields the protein CASSIMGGDQPQHF.

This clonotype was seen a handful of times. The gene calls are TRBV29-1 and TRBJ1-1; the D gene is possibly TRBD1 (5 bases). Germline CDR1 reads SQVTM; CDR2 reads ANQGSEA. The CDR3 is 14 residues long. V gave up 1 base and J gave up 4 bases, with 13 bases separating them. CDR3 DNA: TGCAGCGTTGAAGTTTATGGGGGGTTCACTGAAGCTTTCTTT. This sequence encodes CSVEVYGGFTEAFF.

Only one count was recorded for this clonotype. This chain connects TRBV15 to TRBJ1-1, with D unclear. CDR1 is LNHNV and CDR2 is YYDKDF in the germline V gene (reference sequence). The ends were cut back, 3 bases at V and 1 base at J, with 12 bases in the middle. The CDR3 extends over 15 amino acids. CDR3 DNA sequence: TGTGCCACCAGCAGCCCCTTAGATTGGAACACTGAAGCTTTCTTT. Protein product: CATSSPLDWNTEAFF.

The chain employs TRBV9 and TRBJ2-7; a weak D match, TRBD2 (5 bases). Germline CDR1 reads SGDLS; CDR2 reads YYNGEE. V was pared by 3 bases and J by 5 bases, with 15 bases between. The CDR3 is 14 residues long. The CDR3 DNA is TGTGCCAGCAGCGCAACCCCGGGATCCAACGAGCAGTACTTC. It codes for CASSATPGSNEQYF. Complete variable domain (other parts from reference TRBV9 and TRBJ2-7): DSGVTQTPKHLITATGQRVTLRCSPRSGDLSVYWYQQSLDQGLQFLIQYYNGEERAKGNILERFSAQQFPDLHSELNLSSLELGDSALYFCASSATPGSNEQYFGPGTRLTVT.

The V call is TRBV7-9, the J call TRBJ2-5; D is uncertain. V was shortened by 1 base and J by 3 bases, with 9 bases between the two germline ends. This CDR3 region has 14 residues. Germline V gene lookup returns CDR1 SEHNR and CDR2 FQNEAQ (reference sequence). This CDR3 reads CASSLEGREETQYF. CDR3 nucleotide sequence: TGTGCCAGCAGCTTAGAGGGTCGGGAAGAGACCCAGTACTTC.